The rows below give T cell receptor beta chains drawn from one sample of a study of CD8 T cells in Susac syndrome. TCRdb passed the immunoSEQ multiplex PCR reads through MiXCR, listing each CDR3 protein once. Of around 150,000 distinct CDR3 sequences in the sample, 95% were seen once. The sequencing sample was made of CD8+ T cells from PBMCs. Receptors originate from a human donor with Susac syndrome. The CDR3 runs from the conserved cysteine through the conserved F or W. The D gene is left open where the match is weak. Size tells how often a clone was seen (once, few, many) or the class of an expanded clone, and some rows leave it out.

j_call cdr3_length v_call d_call clone_size cdr3_nt cdr3_aa
TRBJ2-2 17 TRBV6-5 TRBD2 . TGTGCCAGCAGTTACCAACAGGCGGGAGGGAACACCGGGGAGCTGTTTTTT CASSYQQAGGNTGELFF
TRBJ2-7 18 TRBV13 TRBD2 . TGTGCCAGCAGCTCATCCCAACATGTACTAGCGGGAGCCTACGAGCAGTACTTC CASSSSQHVLAGAYEQYF
TRBJ2-1 11 TRBV5-1 . once TGCGCCAGCGGGATGGGCAATGAGCAGTTCTTC CASGMGNEQFF
TRBJ2-5 15 TRBV29-1 TRBD1 . TGCAGCGTTGAATTGTACAGGGGCTCGGAAGAGACCCAGTACTTC CSVELYRGSEETQYF
TRBJ2-1 15 TRBV9 . . TGTGCCAGCAGCTCATCAGACAGCCCCTACAATGAGCAGTTCTTC CASSSSDSPYNEQFF
TRBJ2-1 13 TRBV21-1 . . TGTGCCAGCAGCACCCCTTTAGGGAAGGGGCAGTTCTTC CASSTPLGKGQFF
TRBJ2-1 16 TRBV7-9 TRBD2 . TGTGCCAGCAGCTTTTCGTCTAGCGGGAGAGACAATGAGCAGTTCTTC CASSFSSSGRDNEQFF
TRBJ2-7 13 TRBV20-1 TRBD2 once TGCAGTGCACGGGATAGCGGGCTTTACGAGCAGTACTTC CSARDSGLYEQYF
TRBJ2-1 14 TRBV30 TRBD2 . TGTGCCTCACCAGGGACTAGCGGGAGACCTGAGCAGTTCTTC CASPGTSGRPEQFF
TRBJ1-1 17 TRBV9 . . TGTGCCAGCAGCGTATCCCCCCAAGCCCGGGAAAACACTGAAGCTTTCTTT CASSVSPQARENTEAFF
TRBJ2-1 11 TRBV27 . . TGTGCCAGCAGTTTCTTCAATGAGCAGTTCTTC CASSFFNEQFF
TRBJ2-5 13 TRBV3-1 . . TGTGCCAGCAGCCAAGCGGGCCAAGAGACCCAGTACTTC CASSQAGQETQYF
TRBJ1-5 12 TRBV27 . . TGTGCCAGCAGTCCAAACTCCCAGCCCCAGCATTTT CASSPNSQPQHF
TRBJ1-5 12 TRBV30 . once TGTGCCTGGAGTGTAGGGAATCAGCCCCAGCATTTT CAWSVGNQPQHF
TRBJ2-3 14 TRBV29-1 . . TGCAGCGTACCGTCCGGCTCTGGAGGGGATACGCAGTATTTT CSVPSGSGGDTQYF
TRBJ2-1 12 TRBV29-1 . . TGCAGCGTCCTTTCAGCGGCACATGAGCAGTTCTTC CSVLSAAHEQFF
TRBJ2-2 16 TRBV24-1 . . TGTGCCACCAGGGATCCGGGACATGCAAACACCGGGGAGCTGTTTTTT CATRDPGHANTGELFF
TRBJ2-1 16 TRBV12-3/TRBV12-4 TRBD2 . TGTGCCAGCAGTACGGAGCGGGAGGGCCTTTACAATGAGCAGTTCTTC CASSTEREGLYNEQFF
TRBJ2-5 19 TRBV4-1 TRBD2 . TGCGCCAGCAGCCAAGTACACGGTGGCCTAGCGGGAGGTCTGGAGACCCAGTACTTC CASSQVHGGLAGGLETQYF
TRBJ1-1 16 TRBV4-1 . . TGCGCCAGCAGCCAAGTCCCCCCCGGGGGTCACACTGAAGCTTTCTTT CASSQVPPGGHTEAFF
TRBJ2-3 15 TRBV6-1 . . TGTGCCAGCAGCGGTACTGCGGGGAGCACAGATACGCAGTATTTT CASSGTAGSTDTQYF
TRBJ2-5 15 TRBV24-1 TRBD1 . TGTGCCACCAGTGATTCCCGGACAGGGTTAGAGACCCAGTACTTC CATSDSRTGLETQYF
TRBJ2-5 12 TRBV28 . few TGTGCCAGCAGTTTGGTTCTAGAGACCCAGTACTTC CASSLVLETQYF
TRBJ2-7 14 TRBV12-3/TRBV12-4 . . TGTGCCAGCAGTCCTATGACGGTATCCTACGAGCAGTACTTC CASSPMTVSYEQYF
TRBJ2-3 15 TRBV7-3 TRBD2 . TGTGCCAGCAGCGTTAGCGGGGCGGGCACAGATACGCAGTATTTT CASSVSGAGTDTQYF
TRBJ1-2 16 TRBV27 TRBD1 . TGTGCCAGCAGTTTATCAGGACAGGGGTTATCCTATGGCTACACCTTC CASSLSGQGLSYGYTF